These T cell receptor beta chains were read from a single sample in a study of blood T cells in healthy people across ages. TCRdb used MiXCR to reprocess the 5' RACE reads, holding one entry per CDR3 protein. The sample includes 760,000 or so distinct CDR3 sequences, just under 25% of them seen just once. The data also belong to a second study, concerning T cells of mothers and their children.

What was sequenced was blood. These TCRs come from a boy between 5 and 17 years old in good health. Both conserved end residues are part of each CDR3. Each record gives: D gene, J gene, clone size, V gene, CDR3 DNA, CDR3 protein. D genes are given only for firm matches. Only some rows state a clone size, as once, few, many or a class for expanded clones.

NA,TRBJ2-5,few,TRBV7-9,TGTGCCAGCAGCTTAGGTGGTTCGAACGGGGAGACCCAGTACTTC,CASSLGGSNGETQYF
NA,TRBJ2-7,few,TRBV19,TGTGCCAGTATGGGATCACCTTCCTACGAGCAGTACTTC,CASMGSPSYEQYF
TRBD1,TRBJ2-5,NA,TRBV29-1,TGCAGCGTTGAAGTCACAGGGGGAATTATTCAAGAGACCCAGTACTTC,CSVEVTGGIIQETQYF
TRBD1,TRBJ2-5,few,TRBV29-1,TGCAGCGGGGCACCGACAGGGCAAGAGACCCAGTACTTC,CSGAPTGQETQYF
TRBD2,TRBJ2-5,few,TRBV7-2,TGTGCCAGCAGCTTAGTCGCGGGGGTGGTTAGGTCAGAGACCCAGTACTTC,CASSLVAGVVRSETQYF
NA,TRBJ2-1,few,TRBV12-5,TGTGCTAGTGGTTGGGGGACTTCCAATGAGCAGTTCTTC,CASGWGTSNEQFF
NA,TRBJ2-5,many,TRBV28,TGTGCCAGCAGTTTCTCGCCGCAAGAGACCCAGTACTTC,CASSFSPQETQYF
TRBD1,TRBJ2-2,NA,TRBV9,TGTGCCAGCAGCCCCCCAGGGGGCGAAAGCACCGGGGAGCTGTTTTTT,CASSPPGGESTGELFF
NA,TRBJ1-1,NA,TRBV29-1,TGCAGCGTAGGTCCCCGGGGACGCAAGAACACTGAAGCTTTCTTT,CSVGPRGRKNTEAFF
NA,TRBJ1-2,once,TRBV6-4,TGTGCCAGCAGTGCGGGAGGGGGATTCGAAGCTAACTATGGCTACACCTTC,CASSAGGGFEANYGYTF
TRBD2,TRBJ2-3,NA,TRBV15,TGTGCCACCAGCAGACCTCGGACTAGCGGGACCCGCACAGATACGCAGTATTTT,CATSRPRTSGTRTDTQYF